One sample yielded the 14 T cell receptor beta chains listed below, sequenced in a study of cytomegalovirus exposure and HLA in healthy donors. Clones were sequenced by immunoSEQ multiplex PCR, and TCRdb holds only the in-frame ones, with some missing. Counted here are tens of thousands of clones, about 90% occurring once; the ten biggest clones make up about 7%. The sample taken for sequencing was PBMCs. The receptors stem from a woman aged 25 to 45 in good health and CMV-seronegative.

This chain connects TRBV7-9 to TRBJ2-1; maybe TRBD2 (6 bases). The germline CDR1 and CDR2 sequences are SEHNR and FQNEAQ (reference sequence). The CDR3 has 15 residues. Trimming stripped 0 bases from V and 5 bases from J, with 11 bases between. CDR3: CASSLARGKNNEQFF. The DNA of the CDR3 is TGTGCCAGCAGCTTAGCGCGCGGGAAAAACAATGAGCAGTTCTTC.

The chain couples TRBV6-1 to TRBJ1-1, with D tentatively TRBD1 (6 bases). The V and J ends lost 10 bases and 1 base respectively, with 7 bases between them. CDR1 and CDR2 from the germline V gene are MNHNS and SASEGT. This CDR3 region has 11 residues. The CDR3 DNA reads TGTGCCACACAGGGGAACACTGAAGCTTTCTTT. Protein product: CATQGNTEAFF.

The chain recombines TRBV28 with TRBJ1-5, with D perhaps TRBD1 (6 bases). Looked up from germline, CDR1 is MDHEN and CDR2 is SYDVKM. This CDR3 spans 15 amino acids. The ends were cut back, 6 bases at V and 3 bases at J, with 15 bases in the middle. The CDR3 spells CASRGSGAVNQPQHF. CDR3 nucleotide sequence: TGTGCCAGCAGGGGCTCAGGGGCGGTCAATCAGCCCCAGCATTTT.

This chain connects TRBV7-2 to TRBJ2-2; 8 bases map to TRBD2. The CDR3 spans 16 residues. Trimming cost V 3 bases and J 2 bases; bases outside gene matches: 5. CDR1 SGHTA and CDR2 FQGNSA come from the germline V gene. In DNA, the CDR3 is TGTGCCAGCAGCTTGGCTCGGGGGGGAAACACCGGGGAGCTGTTTTTT. Its translation: CASSLARGGNTGELFF.

J is TRBJ2-1 and V is TRBV6-5; D may be TRBD2 (5 bases). The V end lost 2 bases, the J end lost 0 bases, and 11 bases lay between the germline ends. This CDR3 spans 16 amino acids. Germline lookup yields CDR1 MNHEY and CDR2 SVGAGI. The CDR3 DNA is TGTGCCAGCAGTTACGACGGTGGGAGCTCCTACAATGAGCAGTTCTTC. It is translated as CASSYDGGSSYNEQFF.

The chain carries TRBV27 and TRBJ1-5; a possible D gene is TRBD1 (5 bases). CDR1 is MNHEY and CDR2 is SMNVEV in the germline V gene (reference sequence). The CDR3 has 15 amino acids. Trimming shortened V by 3 bases and J by 2 bases, and 11 bases separated the two germline ends. The CDR3 loop reads CASSLTGVGNQPQHF. The CDR3 DNA sequence: TGTGCCAGCAGTTTGACGGGGGTAGGCAATCAGCCCCAGCATTTT.

This rearrangement joins TRBV28 to TRBJ1-2; possible D gene TRBD1, 5 bases. V was pared by 6 bases and J by 9 bases, with 17 bases between. This CDR3 has 13 residues. Per germline, CDR1 MDHEN and CDR2 SYDVKM. The CDR3 reads CASSPRRVTRYTF. The CDR3 coding sequence is TGTGCCAGCAGCCCCCGCAGGGTTACACGCTACACCTTC.

The chain joins TRBV10-1 to TRBJ1-1, with no clear D. The germline gives CDR1 WNHNN, CDR2 SYGVQD (reference sequence). The V and J ends lost 4 bases and 4 bases respectively, with 10 bases between them. This CDR3 region has 13 residues. The CDR3 spells CASSGSRLTEAFF. CDR3 coding DNA: TGCGCCAGCAGTGGATCCAGGCTCACTGAAGCTTTCTTT.

The rearrangement uses TRBV14 and TRBJ1-1, with 7 bases identical to TRBD1. V was clipped by 5 bases and J by 4 bases; unmatched bases: 4. From germline, CDR1 is SGHDN and CDR2 FVKESK. This CDR3 spans 13 amino acids. In DNA, the CDR3 is TGTGCCAGCAGCGGACAGGCGATCACTGAAGCTTTCTTT. It yields the protein CASSGQAITEAFF.

The chain combines TRBV7-2 with TRBJ1-3; D is possibly TRBD1 (6 bases). There are 14 residues in the CDR3. The V end was cut by 5 bases, the J end by 0 bases, with 8 bases between. The germline CDR1 and CDR2 sequences are SGHTA and FQGNSA. The CDR3 loop reads CASSQGYSGNTIYF. The CDR3 DNA reads TGTGCCAGCAGCCAGGGGTACTCTGGAAACACCATATATTTT.

A word on this clone: One end of the junction varies from germline; a read error may be responsible. The chain couples TRBV7-7 to TRBJ2-1; D is perhaps TRBD2 (5 bases). Germline lookup yields CDR1 SSHAT and CDR2 FNYEAQ (reference sequence). CDR3 length: 13 residues. CDR3 region: CASSPDYYNEQFF. The CDR3 nucleotides are TGTGCTAGCAGCCCCGACTACTACAATGAGCAGTTCTTC. Complete variable domain (other parts from reference TRBV7-7 and TRBJ2-1): GAGVSQSPRYKVTKRGQDVTLRCDPISSHATLYWYQQALGQGPEFLTYFNYEAQPDKSGLPSDRFSAERPEGSISTLTIQRTEQRDSAMYRCASSPDYYNEQFFGPGTRLTVL.

CDR3 loop: CASSLSRPRGSYEQYF. CDR3 in DNA: TGTGCCAGCAGTTTATCCCGACCGCGGGGCTCCTACGAGCAGTACTTC. The chain carries TRBV28 and TRBJ2-7; TRBD2 might be the D (6 bases). Per germline, CDR1 MDHEN and CDR2 SYDVKM. CDR3 length: 16 amino acids. Trimming pared 1 base from V and 0 bases from J, leaving 13 bases between.

This chain uses TRBV5-1 with TRBJ2-1; 12 bases align to TRBD2. This CDR3 is built from 15 residues. The germline CDR1 and CDR2 sequences are SGHRS and YFSETQ. V lost 1 base, J lost 8 bases, and 4 bases stayed unmatched. CDR3 bases: TGCGCCAGCAGCTTGATCACTAGCGGGAGGTATGAGCAGTTCTTC. It is translated as CASSLITSGRYEQFF.

This clone was counted only a few times. The rearrangement joins TRBV6-5 to TRBJ1-1; D unresolved. Germline V gene sequence: CDR1 MNHEY, CDR2 SVGAGI. Trimming removed 5 bases from V and 3 bases from J, with 13 bases in between. The CDR3 extends over 14 amino acids. The CDR3 coding sequence is TGTGCCAGCAGTACAGAGGGTGCTGACACTGAAGCTTTCTTT. The encoded protein is CASSTEGADTEAFF.